One and the same sample provided the 5 T cell receptor beta chains below, sequenced in a study of Graves' ophthalmopathy and Graves' hyperthyroidism. Using RNA transcripts, the TCR beta CDR3 regions were amplified. An initial RT-PCR round employing HTBI primers preceded a second-round multiplex PCR. Using its own MiXCR run on the multiplex PCR reads, TCRdb lists one record per CDR3 protein. This sample has some 750,000 distinct CDR3 sequences, with around 40% found just once. Input material: peripheral blood. Receptor source: an adult man with Graves' ophthalmopathy.

Details on this clonotype: Germline and junction disagree at one end, which may indicate a read error. The rearrangement joins TRBV20-1 to TRBJ1-3; D not resolved. Germline V gene sequence: CDR1 DFQATT, CDR2 SNEGSKA (reference sequence). The CDR3 consists of 14 residues. The CDR3 loop reads CSAGDLGIGNTIYF. CDR3 sequence (DNA): TGCAGTGCTGGAGATCTTGGCATCGGAAACACCATATATTTT.

The rearrangement joins TRBV7-2 to TRBJ2-7; D is undetermined. Trimming cost V 6 bases and J 3 bases, with 21 bases left between them. The CDR3 totals 16 residues. Germline V lookup: CDR1 SGHTA, CDR2 FQGNSA. The CDR3 protein is CASSYKALGGIYEQYF. CDR3 coding DNA: TGTGCCAGCAGTTATAAGGCCCTCGGTGGGATCTACGAGCAGTACTTC.

This clonotype was seen many times. The genes are TRBV7-9 and TRBJ1-3, with unresolved D. Trimming shortened V by 6 bases and J by 0 bases, and 12 bases separated the two germline ends. This CDR3 is built from 15 residues. Germline V gene sequence: CDR1 SEHNR, CDR2 FQNEAQ (reference sequence). The CDR3 loop reads CASSHDVRSGNTIYF. CDR3 in DNA: TGTGCCAGCAGTCACGACGTCCGCTCTGGAAACACCATATATTTT.

This rearrangement joins TRBV7-9 to TRBJ1-6; the match to TRBD1 covers 12 bases. Germline CDR1 and CDR2: SEHNR and FQNEAQ (reference sequence). The CDR3 extends over 14 amino acids. V lost 5 bases to trimming and J lost 9 bases; unmatched junction nucleotides: 2. This chain's CDR3 is CASSPGQGASPLHF. CDR3 in DNA: TGTGCCAGCAGCCCGGGACAGGGGGCTTCACCCCTCCACTTT.

Concerning this clonotype itself: An end of the junction does not agree with germline; a read error may underlie this. This sequence joins TRBV6-1 and TRBJ1-1; D ambiguous. The germline CDR1 and CDR2 sequences are MNHNS and SASEGT. This CDR3 comprises 12 residues. CDR3 DNA sequence: TGTGCCGGCAGTTTGGCCCGCCGCGAGTCTTTCTTT. This encodes CAGSLARRESFF.